The 12 T cell receptor beta chains in this list originate from one sample, sequenced in a study of CD8 T cells in Susac syndrome. The RNA, about 0.5 to 1 ug, was put through reverse transcription using random hexamers. TCRdb reprocessed the immunoSEQ multiplex PCR reads via MiXCR and lists one record per CDR3 protein. The sample contains about 130,000 distinct CDR3 sequences, roughly 93% of which appear only once. The sequenced sample was CD8+ T cells from PBMCs. Source of these receptors: a human donor with multiple sclerosis.

This clonotype was counted a few times. The genes are TRBV24-1 and TRBJ2-7, with D perhaps TRBD2 (5 bases). The CDR3 spans 13 residues. Germline-derived CDR1 and CDR2 are KGHDR and SFDVKD. V shed 5 bases and J shed 3 bases, with 10 bases lying between them. DNA for the CDR3: TGTGCCACCAGTGCCTCGGGAAACTACGAGCAGTACTTC. Amino acid sequence: CATSASGNYEQYF.

The rearrangement links TRBV6-2 or TRBV6-3 to TRBJ2-1; possible D gene TRBD2, 7 bases. V was shortened by 7 bases and J by 6 bases, with 16 bases between the two germline ends. This CDR3 has 14 residues. Germline values: CDR1 MNHEY, CDR2 SVGEGT. The CDR3 reads CASNNGGLANEQFF. The CDR3 DNA sequence: TGTGCCAGCAATAACGGGGGGCTAGCCAATGAGCAGTTCTTC.

V gene TRBV5-1 combines with J gene TRBJ1-2; D perhaps matches TRBD1 (5 bases). Germline V gene lookup returns CDR1 SGHRS and CDR2 YFSETQ. The CDR3 loop spans 13 amino acids. V gave up 0 bases and J gave up 8 bases, with 11 bases separating them. CDR3 residues: CASSLEGARGYTF. As DNA, the CDR3 is TGCGCCAGCAGCTTGGAAGGGGCGAGAGGCTACACCTTC. Supplemented by reference TRBV5-1 and TRBJ1-2, the full variable domain reads KAGVTQTPRYLIKTRGQQVTLSCSPISGHRSVSWYQQTPGQGLQFLFEYFSETQRNKGNFPGRFSGRQFSNSRSEMNVSTLELGDSALYLCASSLEGARGYTFGSGTRLTVV.

In its sample, this clonotype was seen once. The chain links TRBV29-1 to TRBJ2-2, with D hard to call. The CDR3 runs 11 residues. Germline V lookup: CDR1 SQVTM, CDR2 ANQGSEA. The germline V and J ends were trimmed by 5 bases and 3 bases, with 4 bases remaining between them. The CDR3 bases are TGCAGCGTTTTTGACACCGGGGAGCTGTTTTTT. Amino acid sequence: CSVFDTGELFF.

This chain links TRBV19 with TRBJ2-6; 7 bases agree with TRBD1. CDR3 size: 17 residues. In germline, CDR1 is LNHDA, CDR2 SQIVND (reference sequence). With V trimmed by 6 bases and J by 0 bases, 8 bases remained unmatched. The CDR3 bases are TGTGCCAGTAGCCCCGAATACAGGGGCTCTGGGGCCAACGTCCTGACTTTC. As protein: CASSPEYRGSGANVLTF. Filled out from reference TRBV19 and TRBJ2-6, the complete variable domain reads DGGITQSPKYLFRKEGQNVTLSCEQNLNHDAMYWYRQDPGQGLRLIYYSQIVNDFQKGDIAEGYSVSREKKESFPLTVTSAQKNPTAFYLCASSPEYRGSGANVLTFGAGSRLTVL.

This sequence joins TRBV4-1 and TRBJ2-5; no firm D call. The ends were cut back, 2 bases at V and 4 bases at J, with 8 bases in the middle. This CDR3 contains 13 residues. CDR1 and CDR2 (germline): MGHRA, YSYEKL. The CDR3 region has the DNA TGCGCCAGCAGCCAAAGACTGGTAGAGACCCAGTACTTC. As protein: CASSQRLVETQYF.

This rearrangement joins TRBV13 to TRBJ1-2; D perhaps matches TRBD1 (5 bases). This CDR3 has 14 residues. Germline V gene lookup returns CDR1 PRHDT and CDR2 FYEKMQ (reference sequence). The germline V and J ends were trimmed by 3 bases and 7 bases, with 15 bases remaining between them. The CDR3 sequence: CASSFHKAGSGYTF. CDR3 nucleotides: TGTGCCAGCAGCTTTCATAAAGCAGGGTCTGGCTACACCTTC.

CDR3 loop: CASSSSGTGENTIYF. CDR3 in DNA: TGTGCCAGCAGCTCCTCGGGGACAGGGGAAAACACCATATATTTT. The chain is built from TRBV7-9 and TRBJ1-3, with TRBD1 matching over 10 bases. Germline V gene lookup returns CDR1 SEHNR and CDR2 FQNEAQ (reference sequence). CDR3 size: 15 residues. The ends lost 4 bases at V and 6 bases at J; junction bases unmatched: 6. Full variable domain (remainder filled in from reference TRBV7-9 and TRBJ1-3): DTGVSQNPRHKITKRGQNVTFRCDPISEHNRLYWYRQTLGQGPEFLTYFQNEAQLEKSRLLSDRFSAERPKGSFSTLEIQRTEQGDSAMYLCASSSSGTGENTIYFGEGSWLTVV.

The J gene is TRBJ2-1, the V gene TRBV7-9; weak D call: TRBD2 (5 bases). CDR3 length equals 13 residues. Germline CDR1 and CDR2: SEHNR and FQNEAQ (reference sequence). The V end was cut by 1 base, the J end by 8 bases, with 9 bases between. The CDR3, as DNA: TGTGCCAGCAGCTTAGGTTTGCGGGATGAGCAGTTCTTC. This gives the protein CASSLGLRDEQFF.

In its sample, this clonotype was seen once. V usage is TRBV7-2 and J usage is TRBJ2-7; D unresolved. This CDR3 has 9 residues. Germline loops: CDR1 SGHTA, CDR2 FQGNSA. V was shortened by 9 bases and J by 7 bases, with 7 bases between the two germline ends. The CDR3 nucleotides read TGTGCCAGGGATTGGGAGCAGTACGTC. Translated: CARDWEQYV.

The chain is built from TRBV5-1 and TRBJ2-7; D not certain. CDR3 length equals 14 residues. The ends were cut back, 2 bases at V and 2 bases at J, with 11 bases in the middle. Looked up from germline, CDR1 is SGHRS and CDR2 is YFSETQ. The CDR3 bases are TGCGCCAGCAGCTTATACCCGGAAACCTACGAGCAGTACTTC. It is translated as CASSLYPETYEQYF.

The chain has TRBV5-8 and TRBJ2-7; D is possibly TRBD2 (5 bases). The CDR3 length is 15 residues. Germline V gives CDR1 SGHTS, CDR2 YDEGEE. Trimming took off 1 base at V and 0 bases at J, with 11 bases between the two ends. The CDR3 bases are TGTGCCAGCAGCTTGACGGGGATTAACTCCTACGAGCAGTACGTC. Translating it yields CASSLTGINSYEQYV.